Described below is a single T cell receptor beta chain sequence and its context. Its antigen is currently not known. No much larger clone exists at a distance of one base, and base qualities are not known. Synthetic TCR analog templates were spiked into each PCR so that absolute template abundance could be estimated from read counts. The immunoSEQ assay was used to amplify TCRbeta CDR3 regions from genomic DNA with bias-controlled V and J gene primers. Sequencing of rearranged TCRbeta segments was done at approximately 20X coverage. The original methods were these. Clustering was used to correct sequencing errors, and CDR3s were annotated against IMGT to assign V, D and J genes. Downstream analyses used only productive TCRbeta rearrangements, leaving out any out-of-frame or stop-codon sequences. To compute clonality, Shannon entropy was normalized by the log of the number of unique productive sequences and then subtracted from one. Clones differing between time points or between blood and tumor were identified using Fisher's exact test with Benjamini-Hochberg correction, with an adjusted p below 0.01 applied as the threshold. Sourced from immuneACCESS, this table was stored by TCRdb with only in-frame sequences that have V and J called. A share of the clones is absent; for the studies checked, an unresolved V gene accounts for under half, and the remainder has no known explanation. V and J calls and clone size come straight from that table; D and trimming were deduced from the DNA. In this sample the table shows tens of thousands of clones, roughly 91% of which occur a single time. 1.5% to 2.5% of the sample goes to the ten largest clones.

According to the germline V gene (reference sequence), CDR1 reads MNHEY and CDR2 reads SMNVEV. V is trimmed back by 3 bases and J by 1 base, and the junction contains 1 base that no gene match accounts for. The CDR3 holds 15 amino acids from the cysteine to the phenylalanine. Only CDR3 DNA remains: 45 bases, in frame from the first base. The cohort included 25 to 30 patients with locally advanced or metastatic urothelial carcinoma who were treated at Memorial Sloan Kettering on a trial protocol. Peripheral blood mononuclear cells were collected pretreatment and during treatment, with between 1 and 8 total time points obtained per patient. The Qiagen DNeasy Blood extraction kit was used to purify genomic DNA from total PBMCs and tumor samples. PBMCs were collected pretreatment and during treatment, and were isolated and stored as previously described. The entry originates in a study of PD-L1 blockade in urothelial cancer (TCRdb year 2017). Describing the broader study: Every patient began therapy in 2014 and was given atezolizumab 1,200 mg intravenously every 3 weeks. In the same patients who had TCR sequencing, pretreatment tumors also underwent whole exome sequencing and RNA sequencing. Durable clinical benefit was achieved by nine patients and was not achieved by 20 patients. TCR sequencing covered pretreatment tumor samples and matched, serially collected peripheral blood taken before and after atezolizumab treatment. Pretreatment blood TCR-seq was available for about 27 patients, at least one posttreatment blood collection was obtained for some 25 patients, and tumor TCR-seq was available for some 25 patients. An exploratory multi-omic analysis was conducted of the somatic, immune and clinical correlates of response to PD-L1 blockade with atezolizumab in urothelial cancer. Durable clinical benefit meant progression-free survival longer than 6 months, and TCR features were also tested against progression-free and overall survival. A median of 141,255 T cells and 80,000 to 95,000 unique TCRs was obtained from blood samples, and a median clonality of roughly 0.08 was observed. An ECOG performance status of 0 or 1 was recorded for the patients, and 0 to 3 prior chemotherapy regimens had been received by the patients. Blood samples were analyzed at 3 weeks after treatment start (second dose) and at 6 weeks after treatment start. About 85% of the 29 patients were identified as males with urothelial cancer of bladder origin, and a prior smoking history was reported by 18 of 29 patients.

General conclusions and limits of the study: Because the sample size was small (n of about 30) and many exploratory analyses were performed, the results are intended to be hypothesis-generating. Greater expansion of tumor-associated TCR clones in peripheral blood 3 weeks after the start of treatment was observed in patients with durable benefit (n of about 22, p = 0.022). Improved progression-free and overall survival was found to be associated with pretreatment peripheral blood TCR clonality below the median.

The chain employs TRBV27 and TRBJ2-2; a stretch of 8 junction bases matches TRBD2. Sequencing was performed on PBMCs, taken around atezolizumab (anti-PD-L1) treatment. The TCR was taken from a man aged 60 to 69 with urothelial cancer. The CDR3 protein is CASSLSGRNTGELFF. Here is the DNA: TGTGCCAGCAGTTTGAGCGGGAGGAACACCGGGGAGCTGTTTTTT.